The clone carrying this T cell receptor beta chain turned up a few times. Its antigen remains unidentified. This sample is part of a study of T-cell memory formation after mild COVID-19. Study outcomes and limitations: Day 15 to 85 contracting clones showed balanced CD4/CD8; day 15 to 37 expanders favored CD4+.

This CDR3 spans 15 amino acids. Germline CDR1 is SEHNR and CDR2 is FQNEAQ (reference sequence). V gave up 3 bases and J gave up 6 bases; unmatched junction bases: 5. MiXCR was run by TCRdb on the 5' RACE reads, yielding one entry per CDR3 protein. The sample contains about 470,000 distinct CDR3 sequences, about 23% of which appear only once. Specimen: PBMCs or a T cell subset sorted from them (not recorded which). The clonotype originates from an adult woman who had mild COVID-19 (a few samples of this study predate the infection). Cell type and time point are not known. V is TRBV7-9 and J is TRBJ2-7; 13 bases are a match to TRBD2. The CDR3 spells CASSFPGLAGVEQYF. The DNA for the CDR3 is TGTGCCAGCAGCTTCCCCGGACTAGCGGGGGTCGAGCAGTACTTC.